This TCR beta chain was profiled in a study of CD8+ T cells in alopecia areata (dated by TCRdb to 2017 to 2018). For the study in its entirety: The study used high-throughput TCRbeta sequencing to examine T cell clonal expansion in alopecia areata, in both the C3H/HeJ mouse model and human patients. Scalp clonality was compared across normal scalp (n=4), patchy alopecia areata scalp (n=8), and alopecia totalis/universalis scalp (n=8). TCRbeta CDR3 regions were amplified by immunoSEQ multiplex PCR using 35 Vbeta forward and 13 Jbeta reverse primers. On the human side, TCRbeta sequencing was run on scalp tissue and on sorted CD4+ and CD8+ peripheral blood T cells from healthy controls and from alopecia areata patients with either patchy or totalis/universalis disease. RNA came from the PAXgene miRNA kit for fixed scalp, the miRNeasy kit for PBMCs, and the RNeasy kit for mouse skin. Study-wide findings and limitations: Shared TCR sequences between patients were less evident than in mice, which may be partly attributable to HLA diversity in the patient population. Higher clonality and more expanded CD8+ clones were observed in lesional scalp than in normal scalp, particularly in alopecia totalis/universalis, a finding suggestive of antigenic drive. Unlike mouse skin, which is dominated by gammadelta T cells, normal human skin has resident alphabeta T cells that are also sequenced, and this complicates analysis of the scalp TCR repertoire.

PBMCs were isolated by density centrifugation and stained for CD3, CD4 and CD8, and CD4+ and CD8+ T cells were sorted on a FACSAria. Scalp biopsies and blood samples were obtained from unaffected controls. The junction carries 7 bases between V and J, which are trimmed by 0 bases and 6 bases respectively. From a lookup of the germline V gene (reference sequence), CDR1 and CDR2 are LNHNV and YYDKDF. Taken from cysteine to phenylalanine, the CDR3 has 13 residues. Here the CDR3 DNA is all that survives: 39 bases in frame from base 1. With regard to this clone: Its antigen is unknown. Qualities for individual bases were not recorded, and no much larger clone is one base off.

Library preparation used the immunoSEQ multiplex PCR assay. RNA was extracted from all samples and reverse transcribed into cDNA as template for TCR sequencing. First-strand cDNA was synthesized using SuperScript III with a 2:1 mix of oligo-dT and random hexamers. A synthetic immune receptor repertoire was used to gauge amplification bias, and whatever bias remained was removed computationally. The original pipeline was this. Raw reads were preprocessed to remove errors, and CDR3 was defined by IMGT conventions from the conserved cysteine to phenylalanine. Clonality was computed by normalizing Shannon entropy by log2 of the number of productive unique TCRs and subtracting the result from 1. Whether each scalp clone was CD4 or CD8 was inferred by checking scalp TCRbeta sequences against the CD4 and CD8 repertoires from sorted blood. TCRdb limited this immuneACCESS table to in-frame rearrangements with V and J called. A share of clones is missing; checked studies link under half to unresolved V genes, and the rest is unexplained. V and J calls and clone size follow that table, whereas D and trimming were derived from the DNA. The sample table records 130,000 to 150,000 clones; about three fifths of these occur just once. 30% to 45% of the sample belongs to the ten largest clones.

The receptor's source is a human donor in good health. The sequenced sample consisted of CD8+ T cells sorted from blood. The rearrangement joined TRBV15 to TRBJ2-3, with no confident D gene call. The nucleotide sequence reads as follows: TGTGCCACCAGCAGAGATGAGGCGGATACGCAGTATTTT. It encodes CATSRDEADTQYF.